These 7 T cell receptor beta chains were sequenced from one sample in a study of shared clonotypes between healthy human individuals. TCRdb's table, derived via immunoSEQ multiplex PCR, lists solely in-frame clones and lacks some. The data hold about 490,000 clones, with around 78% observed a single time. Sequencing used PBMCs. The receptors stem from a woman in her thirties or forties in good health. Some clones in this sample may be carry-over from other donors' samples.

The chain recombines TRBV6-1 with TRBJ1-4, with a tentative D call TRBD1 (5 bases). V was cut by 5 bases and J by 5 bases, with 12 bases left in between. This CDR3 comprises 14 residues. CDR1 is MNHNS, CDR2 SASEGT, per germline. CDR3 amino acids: CASSTGEGNEKLFF. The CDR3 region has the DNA TGTGCCAGCAGTACAGGAGAGGGAAATGAAAAACTGTTTTTT.

The CDR3 region is CASSIDLWQQETQYF. The DNA of the CDR3 is TGTGCCAGTAGTATAGATTTATGGCAGCAAGAGACCCAGTACTTC. The chain couples TRBV19 to TRBJ2-5; D is undetermined. This CDR3 comprises 15 residues. The germline gives CDR1 LNHDA, CDR2 SQIVND (reference sequence). V shed 0 bases and J shed 2 bases, with 10 bases lying between them.

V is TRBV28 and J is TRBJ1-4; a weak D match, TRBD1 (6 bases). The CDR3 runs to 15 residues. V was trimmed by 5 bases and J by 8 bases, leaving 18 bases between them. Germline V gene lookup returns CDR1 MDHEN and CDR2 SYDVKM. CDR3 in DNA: TGTGCCAGCAGTGAAACTTCGGGGGGCCAAGAAAAACTGTTTTTT. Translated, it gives CASSETSGGQEKLFF.

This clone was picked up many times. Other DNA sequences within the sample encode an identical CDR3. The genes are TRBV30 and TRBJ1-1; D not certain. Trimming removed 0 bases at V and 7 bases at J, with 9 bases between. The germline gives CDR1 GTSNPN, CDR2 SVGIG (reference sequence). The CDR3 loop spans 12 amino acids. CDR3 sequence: CAWSVLGFEAFF. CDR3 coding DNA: TGTGCCTGGAGTGTACTGGGGTTTGAAGCTTTCTTT.

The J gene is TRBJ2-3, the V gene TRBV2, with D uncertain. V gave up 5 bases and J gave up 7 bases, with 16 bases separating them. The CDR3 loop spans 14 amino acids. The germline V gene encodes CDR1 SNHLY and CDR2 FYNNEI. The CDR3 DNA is TGTGCCAGCAGTCCAGACGTCTCCGCAAATACGCAGTATTTT. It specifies CASSPDVSANTQYF.

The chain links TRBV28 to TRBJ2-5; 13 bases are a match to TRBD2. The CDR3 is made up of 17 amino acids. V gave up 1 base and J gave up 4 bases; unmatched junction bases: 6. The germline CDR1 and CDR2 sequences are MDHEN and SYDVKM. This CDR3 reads CASSLSRTSGSGETQYF. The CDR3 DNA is TGTGCCAGCAGTTTATCCCGGACTAGCGGGAGCGGAGAGACCCAGTACTTC.

CDR3 in amino acids: CASRPPGAGANVLTF. CDR3 DNA sequence: TGTGCCAGTAGGCCTCCGGGCGCTGGGGCCAACGTCCTGACTTTC. The chain is built from TRBV19 and TRBJ2-6, with D unresolved. V dropped 6 bases and J dropped 2 bases, with 11 bases sitting between them. Germline CDR1 LNHDA, CDR2 SQIVND (reference sequence). The CDR3 sequence is 15 residues long. The variable domain in full, with the rest retrieved from reference TRBV19 and TRBJ2-6, is DGGITQSPKYLFRKEGQNVTLSCEQNLNHDAMYWYRQDPGQGLRLIYYSQIVNDFQKGDIAEGYSVSREKKESFPLTVTSAQKNPTAFYLCASRPPGAGANVLTFGAGSRLTVL.